This T cell receptor beta chain was sequenced in a study of blood T cell repertoires in COVID-19. As originally analysed: Reference gene primers were amplified, and this amplification served to estimate nucleated cell counts. TCRdb keeps only in-frame clones here, not all; method: immunoSEQ multiplex PCR. V and J calls and clone size follow that table, whereas D and trimming were derived from the DNA. This table holds about 180,000 clones, approximately 86% found once. This clone was seen more than once but under ten times. This TCR came from a woman aged 30 to 39 with active or convalescent COVID-19. The sample was peripheral blood.

This CDR3 is CASSLDRQGYSNQPQHF. The CDR3 DNA reads as TGTGCCAGCAGCTTAGACCGTCAGGGCTATAGCAATCAGCCCCAGCATTTT. The V gene is TRBV11-2, the J gene TRBJ1-5; D is perhaps TRBD1 (5 bases). Germline CDR1 is SGHAT and CDR2 is FQNNGV. V was clipped by 0 bases and J by 0 bases, with 12 bases between them. The CDR3 spans 17 residues.